This T cell receptor (beta chain) comes out of a study of T cell responses to AZD1222 COVID-19 vaccine. Broader study findings: Donors skewed white British and female; clonal diversity was possibly underestimated.

Data came from immunoSEQ multiplex PCR; TCRdb stores just in-frame clones and leaves some out. The table has 100,000 to 120,000 clones, 88% seen once. This clone appeared once. Its antigen remains unknown. Trimming stripped 3 bases from V and 0 bases from J, with 9 bases between. Germline V CDR1 and CDR2: LGHDT, YNNKEL (reference sequence). The CDR3 runs to 14 residues. The TCR originated in an adult in good health. Sequenced here: peripheral blood, sampled on day 0 of AZD1222 vaccination. This rearrangement joins TRBV3-1 (or the pseudogene TRBV3-2) to TRBJ2-7; D uncertain. The CDR3 reads CASSQSQSSYEQYF. The CDR3 DNA sequence: TGTGCCAGCAGCCAGTCTCAGAGCTCCTACGAGCAGTACTTC.